This T cell receptor beta chain was captured by sequencing in a study of CD8+ T cells in alopecia areata. Findings and caveats of the study: The study found TCR sharing across patients less clear than in mice, possibly for HLA reasons. Affected lesional scalp, above all in alopecia totalis/universalis, was more clonal than normal scalp.

This CDR3 has 13 amino acids. The germline V and J ends were trimmed by 4 bases and 5 bases, with 15 bases remaining between them. Germline lookup yields CDR1 SQVTM and CDR2 ANQGSEA. It was cDNA, reverse transcribed from extracted RNA, that served as the sequencing template. Clones were sequenced by immunoSEQ multiplex PCR, and TCRdb holds only the in-frame ones, with some missing. The sample carries approximately 150,000 clones, approximately 60% recorded once. About this clone itself: Its antigen is unidentified.

The sequencing sample was made of CD4+ T cells sorted from blood. This receptor was obtained from a human donor in good health. J is TRBJ2-7 and V is TRBV29-1; weak D call: TRBD1 (5 bases). DNA for the CDR3: TGCAGCGTTGGGGGCAGGCTTACCGACGAGCAGTACTTC. It encodes CSVGGRLTDEQYF.